The rows below give T cell receptor beta chains drawn from one sample of a study of blood T cells in healthy people across ages. TCRdb reprocessed the 5' RACE reads with MiXCR, giving one entry per CDR3 protein. This sample carries about 800,000 distinct CDR3 sequences, roughly 25% of them seen once, and the ten largest clones take under 4.5%. The same sample was also used in a study of T cells of mothers and their children.

Specimen: blood. Receptor source: a boy aged 5-17 years in good health. The CDR3 runs from the conserved cysteine through the conserved F or W.

>15|TRBV12-3/TRBV12-4|TRBJ2-7
CASSPSRTETYEQYF
>16|TRBV28|TRBJ2-1
CASSSGLAGYYNEQFF
>13|TRBV12-3/TRBV12-4|TRBJ2-7
CASSFATGYEQYF
>14|TRBV27|TRBJ2-7
CASAWGTDTYEQYF
>14|TRBV24-1|TRBJ1-5
CATSPRYSNQPQHF
>14|TRBV20-1|TRBJ1-1
CSASDAGTGDQAFF
>13|TRBV27|TRBJ2-1
CASSYQMGGEQFF
>13|TRBV7-3|TRBJ1-2
CASSFGTQYGYTF
>11|TRBV20-1|TRBJ1-2
CSARQGDGYTF
>12|TRBV20-1|TRBJ1-6
CSAPSVDSPLHF